A selection of T cell receptor beta chains follows, all from one sample in a study of identical twins. From the 5' RACE reads, TCRdb called clonotypes with MiXCR, one entry per CDR3 protein. The table records some 900,000 distinct CDR3 sequences, roughly an eighth of them present only once. Separately, the same data were catalogued under a study of yellow fever vaccine responses in identical twins.

Sample: PBMCs. All receptors derive from a woman under 30 in good health. The conserved cysteine and the conserved F or W are not part of the CDR3 here. The D gene is left open where the match is weak.

cdr3_aa,v_call,d_call
ASSPGPGVTGELF,TRBV3-1,-
ASSPPRDSNYEQY,TRBV5-5,TRBD1
SAGNILLAGLGSSYNEQF,TRBV20-1,TRBD2
ATSDPRDSTTGELF,TRBV24-1,-
ASRKDWTGPQH,TRBV6-5,-
SADNRDRGSINYGYT,TRBV20-1,TRBD1
ASNPGQTQETQY,TRBV2,-
ASSVGAGAAYNEQF,TRBV9,-
ASSVQGRNTEAF,TRBV2,-
ASSEVSSGRATAKNIQY,TRBV25-1,TRBD2
ASSQAGGSTYEQY,TRBV6-6,TRBD2
ATSGAPSSGRAVEQF,TRBV15,TRBD2
SATHPGQGPYEQY,TRBV20-1,-
ASSSTSPSSGSGAYNEQF,TRBV11-1,-
ASSSLGRDEQF,TRBV5-1,TRBD2
ASSLVGTGRTSGSTGELF,TRBV11-2,TRBD2
ASSPNVGFKSGELF,TRBV18,-
ASKDGLAHNEQF,TRBV6-1,-
SARDREGMQPQH,TRBV20-1,TRBD1
ASRKQGSGDEQY,TRBV28,TRBD1
ASSPRVEQY,TRBV6-1,-
ASSPEAVNTGELF,TRBV3-1,-
SARVASGDTGELF,TRBV20-1,TRBD2
ASSKRTNRIYSNQPQH,TRBV7-8,-
SACGTSGTNEQF,TRBV20-1,TRBD2
ASSKSRLVEAFGEQF,TRBV12-3/TRBV12-4,-
ASSYSTGTRIYNEQF,TRBV6-5,-
SAGKAAKTGETQY,TRBV20-1,-